Listed here are 12 T cell receptor beta chains from one sample, sequenced in a study of cytomegalovirus exposure and HLA in healthy donors (dated by TCRdb to 2017 to 2019). Libraries were prepared through the immunoSEQ multiplex PCR assay. For the multiplex PCR, a mixture combining 60 forward primers for TCR Vbeta segments and 13 reverse primers for TCR Jbeta segments was used. TCRdb's version of the immuneACCESS table is confined to in-frame rearrangements and falls short of the full clone set. An unresolved V gene accounts for under half of the shortfall where checked; the remainder is of unknown origin. The sample table holds about 110,000 clones, of which 65% to 80% were seen once. The biggest ten clones account for approximately 3% of the sample. The sequenced material came from PBMCs. These receptors were obtained from a woman in her thirties or forties in good health and CMV-seronegative.

The rearrangement uses TRBV6-1 and TRBJ1-1, with no clear D. Germline CDR1 MNHNS, CDR2 SASEGT. The ends were cut back, 7 bases at V and 0 bases at J, with 9 bases in the middle. CDR3 length: 13 amino acids. This chain's CDR3 is CASKEGLNTEAFF. The CDR3, as DNA: TGTGCCAGCAAGGAGGGATTGAACACTGAAGCTTTCTTT.

J is TRBJ2-6 and V is TRBV10-3; D not resolved. The germline V and J ends were trimmed by 2 bases and 0 bases, with 8 bases remaining between them. The germline gives CDR1 ENHRY, CDR2 SYGVKD. The CDR3 has 16 residues. The CDR3 nucleotides read TGTGCCATCAGTGAGATGGCACCCTCTGGGGCCAACGTCCTGACTTTC. Amino acid sequence: CAISEMAPSGANVLTF.

The rearrangement uses TRBV7-9 and TRBJ2-1, with D possibly matching TRBD1 (5 bases). V shed 1 base and J shed 9 bases, with 7 bases lying between them. This CDR3 spans 12 amino acids. CDR1 is SEHNR and CDR2 is FQNEAQ in the germline V gene (reference sequence). DNA for the CDR3: TGTGCCAGCAGCTTAGGGGGCGGTGAGCAGTTCTTC. This codes for CASSLGGGEQFF.

The rearrangement joins TRBV27 to TRBJ2-1, with D unresolved. CDR1 and CDR2 from the germline V gene are MNHEY and SMNVEV (reference sequence). Trimming left V 0 bases short and J 3 bases short, with 9 bases between. CDR3 size: 15 residues. This chain's CDR3 is CASSLSNPVYNEQFF. CDR3 DNA: TGTGCCAGCAGTTTATCGAATCCGGTCTACAATGAGCAGTTCTTC.

The rearrangement links TRBV30 to TRBJ2-2, with D tentatively TRBD2 (6 bases). This CDR3 has 13 residues. The V gene's germline CDR1 is GTSNPN and CDR2 SVGIG (reference sequence). The V and J ends lost 2 bases and 7 bases respectively, with 11 bases between them. This chain's CDR3 is CAWSSGGSGELFF. The CDR3 DNA follows: TGTGCCTGGAGTTCCGGGGGTAGCGGGGAGCTGTTTTTT.

The chain uses TRBV27 and TRBJ1-5; D is undetermined. CDR3 length: 15 amino acids. Germline V CDR1 and CDR2: MNHEY, SMNVEV (reference sequence). V gave up 4 bases and J gave up 0 bases, with 10 bases separating them. CDR3 residues: CASSSQAYSNQPQHF. The CDR3 nucleotides read TGTGCCAGCAGTTCCCAGGCCTATAGCAATCAGCCCCAGCATTTT.

The chain's CDR3 is CSVEQGRYGYTF. As DNA, the CDR3 is TGCAGCGTTGAACAGGGCAGATATGGCTACACCTTC. This chain joins TRBV29-1 and TRBJ1-2, with D maybe TRBD1 (5 bases). Germline V gene sequence: CDR1 SQVTM, CDR2 ANQGSEA. Trimming took off 2 bases at V and 5 bases at J, with 9 bases between the two ends. CDR3 length equals 12 residues.

The chain is built from TRBV7-2 and TRBJ2-5, with 9 bases lining up with TRBD1. The CDR3 has 16 residues. J gave up 6 bases and V 4 bases, and 12 bases lay outside the gene matches. The germline V gene encodes CDR1 SGHTA and CDR2 FQGNSA. CDR3 residues: CASSSSTGGVLKTQYF. The DNA of the CDR3 is TGTGCCAGCAGCTCCTCGACAGGGGGAGTCTTAAAGACCCAGTACTTC.

The rearrangement links TRBV2 to TRBJ2-1; tentative D call: TRBD2 (5 bases). Trimming removed 7 bases from V and 5 bases from J, with 15 bases in between. The CDR3 consists of 14 residues. Germline V CDR1 and CDR2: SNHLY, FYNNEI. CDR3 amino acids: CASKKDSRDNEQFF. CDR3 bases: TGTGCCAGCAAAAAGGACTCAAGGGACAATGAGCAGTTCTTC. Using reference TRBV2 and TRBJ2-1 for the parts outside the CDR3, the full variable domain is EPEVTQTPSHQVTQMGQEVILRCVPISNHLYFYWYRQILGQKVEFLVSFYNNEISEKSEIFDDQFSVERPDGSNFTLKIRSTKLEDSAMYFCASKKDSRDNEQFFGPGTRLTVL.

This sequence joins TRBV2 and TRBJ1-2, with 8 bases that match TRBD1. The CDR3 consists of 14 residues. The V gene end was trimmed by 5 bases and the J gene end by 3 bases; junction bases not matched to a gene: 5. Germline V gene data show CDR1 as SNHLY and CDR2 as FYNNEI. CDR3 bases: TGTGCCAGCAGTCTCGGACAGGGTCACTATGGCTACACCTTC. Translated, it gives CASSLGQGHYGYTF. The whole variable domain, filled in from reference TRBV2 and TRBJ1-2, reads EPEVTQTPSHQVTQMGQEVILRCVPISNHLYFYWYRQILGQKVEFLVSFYNNEISEKSEIFDDQFSVERPDGSNFTLKIRSTKLEDSAMYFCASSLGQGHYGYTFGSGTRLTVV.

This sequence joins TRBV28 and TRBJ2-7; weak D call: TRBD1 (5 bases). The CDR3 loop spans 16 amino acids. Germline CDR1 and CDR2: MDHEN and SYDVKM. V lost 0 bases to trimming and J lost 3 bases, with 15 bases between them. The CDR3 protein is CASSLWAGQGGYEQYF. The CDR3 nucleotides read TGTGCCAGCAGTTTATGGGCAGGGCAGGGCGGCTACGAGCAGTACTTC.

This clone has a handful of counts. This chain connects TRBV4-3 to TRBJ2-3, with D perhaps TRBD1 (6 bases). The CDR3 sequence is 14 residues long. V was shortened by 2 bases and J by 5 bases, with 11 bases between the two germline ends. In germline, CDR1 is LGHNA, CDR2 YSLEER. The CDR3 bases are TGCGCCAGCAGCCAACTACAGGGTGGAGATACGCAGTATTTT. As protein: CASSQLQGGDTQYF.